Presented here are 14 T cell receptor beta chains from one specimen sequenced in a study of OX40 agonist ivuxolimab in advanced cancers. The method was immunoSEQ multiplex PCR; TCRdb's version includes in-frame clones alone and lacks a portion of them. The repertoire holds around 150,000 clones, 90% seen once, with about 1% in the top ten. The sample in question was CD4+ or CD8+ T cells sorted from blood, obtained in a trial of the OX40 agonist ivuxolimab. The source of these receptors is an adult with an advanced solid tumor such as melanoma, head and neck, liver or kidney cancer.

This chain uses TRBV28 with TRBJ1-3; D unresolved. The CDR3 is made up of 13 amino acids. The germline CDR1 and CDR2 sequences are MDHEN and SYDVKM. V lost 6 bases and J lost 4, with 10 bases in between. Here the CDR3 reads CASSLNLGNTIYF. The CDR3 DNA is TGTGCCAGCAGCCTTAATTTAGGAAACACCATATATTTT.

The chain has TRBV28 and TRBJ2-7; maybe TRBD2 (5 bases). Germline CDR1 and CDR2: MDHEN and SYDVKM. With 4 bases removed from V and 2 bases from J, the gap between germline ends came to 12 bases. CDR3 length: 14 residues. The DNA of the CDR3 is TGTGCCAGCAGTTCATATAGGACTGCCTACGAGCAGTACTTC. Translated: CASSSYRTAYEQYF.

V is TRBV10-3 and J is TRBJ2-1; a weak D match, TRBD2 (5 bases). The germline V gene encodes CDR1 ENHRY and CDR2 SYGVKD. Trimming removed 10 bases at V and 1 base at J, with 14 bases between. The CDR3 contains 14 residues. CDR3 protein: CATSVGDSYNEQFF. The CDR3 nucleotides are TGTGCCACGAGCGTGGGAGATTCCTACAATGAGCAGTTCTTC.

The J gene is TRBJ2-1, the V gene TRBV5-1; TRBD2 aligns across 12 bases. The CDR3 consists of 16 residues. The germline V gene encodes CDR1 SGHRS and CDR2 YFSETQ. The ends lost 4 bases at V and 8 bases at J; junction bases unmatched: 10. CDR3 nucleotide sequence: TGCGCCAGCAGCCCGGACCCTAGCGGGAGGGGGGATGAGCAGTTCTTC. It translates to CASSPDPSGRGDEQFF.

The genes are TRBV28 and TRBJ2-5, with 8 nucleotides matching TRBD2. CDR3 length: 17 amino acids. Germline V gives CDR1 MDHEN, CDR2 SYDVKM. The V segment lost 5 bases and the J segment 1 base; nucleotides outside the gene matches: 12. The CDR3 DNA is TGTGCCAGCAGTACTAGCGGACCACGTCAATTCCAAGAGACCCAGTACTTC. Protein product: CASSTSGPRQFQETQYF. Full variable domain (remainder filled in from reference TRBV28 and TRBJ2-5): DVKVTQSSRYLVKRTGEKVFLECVQDMDHENMFWYRQDPGLGLRLIYFSYDVKMKEKGDIPEGYSVSREKKERFSLILESASTNQTSMYLCASSTSGPRQFQETQYFGPGTRLLVL.

This chain connects TRBV27 to TRBJ2-5, with TRBD1 matching 7 bases. CDR1 is MNHEY and CDR2 is SMNVEV in the germline V gene (reference sequence). CDR3 length: 14 residues. V lost 4 bases and J lost 5; bases outside the gene matches: 7. Here the CDR3 reads CASSSPGQRETQYF. The DNA for the CDR3 is TGTGCCAGCAGTTCACCGGGACAGAGGGAGACCCAGTACTTC.

CDR3 sequence reads: CASSPDTMNTEAFF. The CDR3 DNA sequence: TGTGCCAGCAGCCCCGACACCATGAACACTGAAGCTTTCTTT. The chain links TRBV7-2 to TRBJ1-1; D unclear. Trimming removed 5 bases at V and 0 bases at J, with 10 bases between. The germline CDR1 and CDR2 sequences are SGHTA and FQGNSA. The CDR3 has 14 amino acids.

This sequence joins TRBV11-1 and TRBJ1-1; the D is unclear. The CDR3 has 14 residues. Germline CDR1 and CDR2: SGHAT and FQDESV (reference sequence). Between the trimmed V and J ends, which lost 0 bases and 1 base, there was a span of 6 bases. The DNA of the CDR3 is TGTGCCAGCAGCTTAGCGGTCGGGAACACTGAAGCTTTCTTT. Amino acid sequence: CASSLAVGNTEAFF.

This chain uses TRBV28 with TRBJ2-7; tentatively, D is TRBD1 (6 bases). The CDR3 totals 15 residues. V lost 5 bases, J lost 2 bases, and 16 bases lay in between. Per the germline V gene, CDR1 is MDHEN and CDR2 is SYDVKM. The CDR3 nucleotides are TGTGCCAGCAGTCTTGGACAGTGGGGGACCTACGAGCAGTACTTC. Protein product: CASSLGQWGTYEQYF.

CDR3: CASSELGQAEKLFF. In nucleotides, the CDR3 is TGTGCCAGCAGTGAATTAGGACAAGCCGAAAAACTGTTTTTT. V is TRBV6-1 and J is TRBJ1-4, with D maybe TRBD1 (5 bases). Germline CDR1 and CDR2: MNHNS and SASEGT. Deletions cut 2 bases from V and 8 bases from J, with 12 bases between. The CDR3 has 14 amino acids.

This chain links TRBV5-4 with TRBJ1-3; D might be TRBD1 (5 bases). The V end was cut by 5 bases, the J end by 7 bases, with 16 bases between. CDR1 and CDR2 from the germline V gene are SGHNT and YYREEE (reference sequence). This CDR3 has 14 residues. CDR3 sequence reads: CASRNDWEGNTIYF. The DNA of the CDR3 is TGTGCCAGCAGAAACGACTGGGAGGGGAACACCATATATTTT.

This chain links TRBV19 with TRBJ2-7, with D maybe TRBD1 (5 bases). CDR3 length equals 15 residues. Germline V lookup: CDR1 LNHDA, CDR2 SQIVND (reference sequence). Between the trimmed V and J ends, which lost 5 bases and 3 bases, there was a span of 17 bases. Here the CDR3 reads CASSSTGTRDYEQYF. The DNA of the CDR3 is TGTGCCAGTAGTTCAACAGGAACCAGGGACTACGAGCAGTACTTC.

In its sample, this clone was seen a few times. The rearrangement uses TRBV28 and TRBJ1-2; 7 bases are shared with TRBD1. Per the germline V gene, CDR1 is MDHEN and CDR2 is SYDVKM. The length of the CDR3 is 12 residues. V lost 5 bases to trimming and J lost 12 bases; unmatched junction nucleotides: 9. Here the CDR3 DNA reads TGTGCCAGCAGTCCCCAGGGGGACCCCCACACCTTC. Translation: CASSPQGDPHTF.

The CDR3 loop reads CASTTGLASYNEQFF. The DNA for the CDR3 is TGTGCCAGCACGACGGGACTAGCGTCTTACAATGAGCAGTTCTTC. The chain joins TRBV7-2 to TRBJ2-1; 10 bases match TRBD2. This CDR3 comprises 15 residues. The junction had 7 bases not matched to a gene; V was cut back by 7 bases and J by 4 bases. CDR1 is SGHTA and CDR2 is FQGNSA in the germline V gene.